Listed below are T cell receptor beta chains from one sample, sequenced in a study of chemoradiotherapy in HPV16-positive cancers. The repertoire was sequenced with immunoSEQ multiplex PCR; TCRdb's copy has only in-frame clones and lacks some. The table includes around 6,200 clones, more than 65% detected once. The sample here was tumor tissue, taken from a patient who underwent chemoradiotherapy. The receptors stem from a human donor with HPV-associated anogenital cancer. CDR3s include the opening cysteine and the closing phenylalanine or tryptophan. The D gene is left open where the match is weak. Some rows have no size entry. The others give once, few or many, or a class for an expanded clone.

TRBJ2-1	NA	NA	TRBV2	TGTGCCAGCAATCTCGAGCGGTGGTCCAATGAGCAGTTCTTC	CASNLERWSNEQFF
TRBJ2-1	NA	NA	TRBV29-1	TGCAGCGTTGAACTCCGGAATTACAATGAGCAGTTCTTC	CSVELRNYNEQFF
TRBJ1-3	NA	NA	TRBV9	TGTGCCAGCAGCGTAGCGTCAACAGGGACCGGAAACACCATATATTTT	CASSVASTGTGNTIYF
TRBJ2-7	NA	TRBD1	TRBV7-8	TGTGCCAGCAGCTTAGCGCGACAGGGGGTAACCTACGAGCAGTACTTC	CASSLARQGVTYEQYF
TRBJ1-4	NA	NA	TRBV28	TGTGCCAGCAGGGACGGGCCTTCTGAAAAACTGTTTTTT	CASRDGPSEKLFF
TRBJ1-5	NA	TRBD1	TRBV7-2	TGTGCCAGCAGCTTAGTTGGGACAGGGCTTGGTGGCAATCAGCCCCAGCATTTT	CASSLVGTGLGGNQPQHF
TRBJ1-5	few	TRBD1	TRBV28	TGTGCCAGCAGTTCAGGGGGACAGGGAAGCAATCAGCCCCAGCATTTT	CASSSGGQGSNQPQHF
TRBJ1-5	NA	NA	TRBV28	TGTGCCAGCAGCCGGGTGGGGGGGTCAGGGAATCAGCCCCAGCATTTT	CASSRVGGSGNQPQHF
TRBJ1-2	NA	NA	TRBV16	TGTGCCAGCAGCCAATCTCTCCGCAGGGCGGAAAACTATGGCTACACCTTC	CASSQSLRRAENYGYTF
TRBJ1-5	once	NA	TRBV7-7	TGTGCCAGCAGCTTGGGGGAACGGCAGCCCCAGCATTTT	CASSLGERQPQHF
TRBJ2-3	NA	TRBD2	TRBV30	TGTGCCTGGGGACTAGGGCCAAGCACAGATACGCAGTATTTT	CAWGLGPSTDTQYF
TRBJ2-5	few	NA	TRBV5-1	TGCGCCAGCAGCAGGGGGCAAGAGACCCAGTACTTC	CASSRGQETQYF
TRBJ2-7	NA	TRBD1	TRBV6-5	TGTGCCAGCAGGCGGGGGACAGGGAGCTCCTACGAGCAGTACTTC	CASRRGTGSSYEQYF
TRBJ2-3	NA	NA	TRBV9	TGTGCCAGCAGCGCAGATTTCAACACAGATACGCAGTATTTT	CASSADFNTDTQYF
TRBJ1-2	once	TRBD1	TRBV29-1	TGCAGCGTTGATAGACAGGGCCCCTATGGCTACACCTTC	CSVDRQGPYGYTF
TRBJ2-7	NA	TRBD1	TRBV5-1	TGCGCCAGCAGCTTGGGCGGACAGGGGTCCTACGAGCAGTACTTC	CASSLGGQGSYEQYF
TRBJ2-1	NA	TRBD2	TRBV7-8	TGTGCCAGCAGCGGATGGACTAGCGGGAACAATGAGCAGTTCTTC	CASSGWTSGNNEQFF
TRBJ1-1	NA	TRBD1	TRBV9	TGTGCCAGCAGCGATAGGACAGGGTTGAACACTGAAGCTTTCTTT	CASSDRTGLNTEAFF
TRBJ2-3	NA	NA	TRBV6-1	TGTGCCAGCATTCAGGGAGATACGCAGTATTTT	CASIQGDTQYF
TRBJ2-3	NA	TRBD2	TRBV10-1	TGCGCCAGCAGTGAGTCTCGGTCTAGCGGGAGGGCCGAGGATACGCAGTATTTT	CASSESRSSGRAEDTQYF
TRBJ1-2	few	NA	TRBV2	TGTGCCAGCAAAGAAGGGCCTCTCACTCCTAACTATGGCTACACCTTC	CASKEGPLTPNYGYTF
TRBJ1-4	NA	TRBD1	TRBV29-1	TGCAGCGCCGCAGGGGGCAGAGAAAAACTGTTTTTT	CSAAGGREKLFF
TRBJ2-7	once	NA	TRBV30	TGTGCCTGGAGTGTATTGTCTGGGTATCCCTACGAGCAGTACTTC	CAWSVLSGYPYEQYF
TRBJ1-2	NA	TRBD1	TRBV10-3	TGTGCCATCAGTCTAGGACAGGGGAATGGCTACACCTTC	CAISLGQGNGYTF
TRBJ2-1	NA	NA	TRBV4-2	TGTGCCAGCAGCCAAGAGACTTCAATCCCCAATGAGCAGTTCTTC	CASSQETSIPNEQFF
TRBJ1-1	NA	TRBD1	TRBV5-1	TGCGCCAGCAGCGGACAGGGAGGCAACACTGAAGCTTTCTTT	CASSGQGGNTEAFF
TRBJ2-5	NA	NA	TRBV27	TGTGCCAGCAGTTTATCCCCGGCAGGGTCGGCACAAGAGACCCAGTACTTC	CASSLSPAGSAQETQYF
TRBJ2-7	NA	TRBD2	TRBV5-1	TGCGCCAGCAGCTACGCCGGGACAGGGACTAGCGGGAGAAACGAGCAGTACTTC	CASSYAGTGTSGRNEQYF
TRBJ2-1	NA	TRBD2	TRBV7-3	TGTGCCAGCAGCTTAGACGGACTAGCGGGAGTTGAGCAGTTCTTC	CASSLDGLAGVEQFF
TRBJ1-3	NA	TRBD1	TRBV30	TGTGCCTGGAGTTTCACACAGGGGAAGGGAGGAAACACCATATATTTT	CAWSFTQGKGGNTIYF
TRBJ1-2	NA	NA	TRBV5-6	TGTGCCAGCAGCTTTCGGGACACCGGACTCCGTGGCTACACCTTC	CASSFRDTGLRGYTF
TRBJ2-5	NA	NA	TRBV2	TGTGCCAGCAGTGATTCGGAGGGAGGCATTTCCCAAGAGACCCAGTACTTC	CASSDSEGGISQETQYF
TRBJ2-2	few	NA	TRBV14	TGTGCCAGCAGCCTGACAGGCCTGGACGGGGAGCTGTTTTTT	CASSLTGLDGELFF